The 11 T cell receptor beta chains in this list originate from one sample, sequenced in a study of blood T cell repertoires in COVID-19. Sequencing was performed with immunoSEQ multiplex PCR; in TCRdb, only in-frame clones are kept and a portion is missing. The data contain approximately 44,000 clones, more than 90% of them seen just once; the ten biggest clones take up approximately 0.35%. The sequenced sample was peripheral blood. The receptors come from a man in his forties or fifties with COVID-19, enrolled during active disease.

The chain combines TRBV12-5 with TRBJ2-1; 9 nucleotides match TRBD2. Trimming took 5 bases from V and 7 from J; bases not matched to a gene: 3. This CDR3 contains 13 residues. Germline loops: CDR1 LGHNT, CDR2 FRNRAP. CDR3 sequence: CASGQTSGNEQFF. In nucleotides, the CDR3 is TGTGCTAGTGGTCAAACTAGCGGGAATGAGCAGTTCTTC.

This chain joins TRBV30 and TRBJ1-4; TRBD1 matches at 9 bases. This CDR3 contains 14 residues. The V segment lost 2 bases and the J segment 8 bases; nucleotides outside the gene matches: 6. Germline-derived CDR1 and CDR2 are GTSNPN and SVGIG (reference sequence). This CDR3 reads CAWSPDRGREKLFF. In nucleotides, the CDR3 is TGTGCCTGGAGTCCGGACAGGGGAAGAGAAAAACTGTTTTTT.

There are a few counts of this clone. DNA of the CDR3: TGTGCCAGCAGCTTAGAGAGGGCTCAGCCCCAGCATTTT. Residues: CASSLERAQPQHF. The chain carries TRBV7-2 and TRBJ1-5, with D hard to call. V shed 1 base and J shed 6 bases, with 7 bases lying between them. Germline CDR1 SGHTA, CDR2 FQGNSA. The CDR3 has 13 amino acids.

The chain joins TRBV2 to TRBJ2-7, with a tentative D call TRBD2 (6 bases). The V and J ends lost 0 bases and 0 bases respectively, with 9 bases between them. Germline CDR1 and CDR2: SNHLY and FYNNEI. The CDR3 extends over 15 amino acids. The DNA of the CDR3 is TGTGCCAGCAGTGAAGCGGCGGGGTTCTCCTACGAGCAGTACTTC. Its protein product is CASSEAAGFSYEQYF.

The chain couples TRBV3-1 (or the pseudogene TRBV3-2) to TRBJ2-5, with TRBD2 matching 10 bases. The germline V gene encodes CDR1 LGHDT and CDR2 YNNKEL (reference sequence). CDR3 length: 15 residues. Trimming at V came to 2 bases and at J to 5 bases, leaving 5 bases not matched to a gene. As DNA, the CDR3 is TGTGCCAGCAGCCAACTAGCGGGAGTGAGGGAGACCCAGTACTTC. Protein product: CASSQLAGVRETQYF.

The sample holds one count of this clone. This chain joins TRBV7-8 and TRBJ1-2, with a tentative D call TRBD1 (5 bases). Trimming shortened V by 2 bases and J by 8 bases, and 18 bases separated the two germline ends. The CDR3 has 15 residues. From germline, CDR1 is SGHVS and CDR2 FQNEAQ. CDR3 region: CASSLRNGRGGGYTF. For the CDR3, the DNA is TGTGCCAGCAGCTTACGGAACGGGAGGGGCGGAGGCTACACCTTC.

This sequence joins TRBV9 and TRBJ2-3; 7 nucleotides line up with TRBD2. The ends lost 0 bases at V and 5 bases at J; junction bases unmatched: 12. CDR3 length equals 17 residues. In germline, CDR1 is SGDLS, CDR2 YYNGEE. The CDR3 DNA reads TGTGCCAGCAGCGTAGCTACGGGGCGGGAGCGGGGAGATACGCAGTATTTT. It is translated as CASSVATGRERGDTQYF.

In DNA, the CDR3 is TGTGCCAGCACCCTAGGGGGATATGGCTACACCTTC. It translates to CASTLGGYGYTF. The V and J genes are TRBV28 and TRBJ1-2; D is perhaps TRBD1 (6 bases). V shed 7 bases and J shed 5 bases, with 11 bases lying between them. Looked up from germline, CDR1 is MDHEN and CDR2 is SYDVKM. The CDR3 consists of 12 residues.

The rearrangement uses TRBV6-2 or TRBV6-3 and TRBJ1-2; 10 bases fit TRBD1. The CDR3 loop spans 19 amino acids. Trimming at V came to 6 bases and at J to 4 bases, leaving 20 bases not matched to a gene. Germline CDR1 MNHEY, CDR2 SVGEGT. The DNA of the CDR3 is TGTGCCAGCAGACCTGACCCCCGGGACAGGGGTGGCCAGAGCTATGGCTACACCTTC. Protein sequence: CASRPDPRDRGGQSYGYTF.

The chain uses TRBV19 and TRBJ1-1, with TRBD1 identical over 9 bases. J was trimmed by 1 base and V by 5 bases; bases with no gene match: 8. The CDR3 has 16 residues. The germline gives CDR1 LNHDA, CDR2 SQIVND (reference sequence). The chain's CDR3 is CASSPRLGQGNTEAFF. The CDR3 bases are TGTGCCAGTAGTCCCAGGCTGGGACAGGGGAACACTGAAGCTTTCTTT.

The J gene is TRBJ2-1, the V gene TRBV28, with TRBD2 as a possible D gene (5 bases). The CDR3 runs 16 residues. Trimming removed 2 bases from V and 3 bases from J, with 14 bases in between. The germline CDR1 and CDR2 sequences are MDHEN and SYDVKM. CDR3 region: CASSLPGRAYYNEQFF. As DNA, the CDR3 is TGTGCCAGCAGTTTACCTGGGCGGGCCTACTACAATGAGCAGTTCTTC.